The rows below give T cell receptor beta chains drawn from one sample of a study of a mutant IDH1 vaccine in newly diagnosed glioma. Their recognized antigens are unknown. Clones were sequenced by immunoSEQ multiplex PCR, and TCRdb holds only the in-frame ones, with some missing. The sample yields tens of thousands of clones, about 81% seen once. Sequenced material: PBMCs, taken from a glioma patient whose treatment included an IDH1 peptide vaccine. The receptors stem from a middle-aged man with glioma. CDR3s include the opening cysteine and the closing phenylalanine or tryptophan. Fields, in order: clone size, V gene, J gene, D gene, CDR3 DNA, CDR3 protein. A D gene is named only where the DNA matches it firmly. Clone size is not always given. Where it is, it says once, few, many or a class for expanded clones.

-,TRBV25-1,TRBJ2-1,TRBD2,TGTGCCAGCAGCGGAAGCGGGGTACGGGAGCAGTTCTTC,CASSGSGVREQFF
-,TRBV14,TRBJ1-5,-,TGTGCCAGCAGCCCGCTGGGCGGGGAGCAGCCCCAGCATTTT,CASSPLGGEQPQHF
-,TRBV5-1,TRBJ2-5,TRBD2,TGCGCCAGCAGCTCTGGACTAGCCACCCAAGAGACCCAGTACTTC,CASSSGLATQETQYF
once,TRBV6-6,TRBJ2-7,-,TGTGCCAGCAGCGCTTCCGGACAGACCTACGAGCAGTACTTC,CASSASGQTYEQYF
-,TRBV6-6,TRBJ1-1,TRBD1,TGTGCCAGCAGTTCTCGAGGGACAGGGGCAGCTTTCTTT,CASSSRGTGAAFF
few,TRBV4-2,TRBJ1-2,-,TGTGCCAGCAGCCAAGATCCGGGCAGGACGGGCTATGGCTACACCTTC,CASSQDPGRTGYGYTF
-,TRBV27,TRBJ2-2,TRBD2,TGTGCCAGCAGTGCCCGCCGGACTAGCGGGAGGGCGGACACCGGGGAGCTGTTTTTT,CASSARRTSGRADTGELFF
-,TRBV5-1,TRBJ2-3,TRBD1,TGCGCCAGCAGCTCGGGACAGGGTATCACAGATACGCAGTATTTT,CASSSGQGITDTQYF
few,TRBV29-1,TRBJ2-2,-,TGCAGCGTTGGGGGCAACAGGGGAGGCAACACCGGGGAGCTGTTTTTT,CSVGGNRGGNTGELFF
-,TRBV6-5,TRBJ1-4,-,TGTGCCAGCAGTTCCGGGGAAAAACTGTTTTTT,CASSSGEKLFF
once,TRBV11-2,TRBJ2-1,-,TGTGCCAGCAGCTTAGGGCGGAATGAGCAGTTCTTC,CASSLGRNEQFF
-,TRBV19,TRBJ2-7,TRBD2,TGTGCCAGTAGCCAAGGGACTAGCGGGGGGTACGAGCAGTACTTC,CASSQGTSGGYEQYF
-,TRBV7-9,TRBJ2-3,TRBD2,TGTGCCAGCAGCTTCCCTCGGACTAGCGGGGGAAACACAGATACGCAGTATTTT,CASSFPRTSGGNTDTQYF
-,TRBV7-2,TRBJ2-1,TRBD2,TGTGCCAGCAGCCCGGGGCCGGGGGGGAGGAATGAGCAGTTCTTC,CASSPGPGGRNEQFF
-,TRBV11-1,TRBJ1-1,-,TGTGCCAGCAGCTTAGGGGGGAAGGTCGCTGAAGCTTTCTTT,CASSLGGKVAEAFF
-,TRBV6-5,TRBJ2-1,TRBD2,TGTGCCAGCAGTTCTGGGACTAGCGGGGGGGCCCGTGAGCAGTTCTTC,CASSSGTSGGAREQFF
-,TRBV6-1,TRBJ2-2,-,TGTGCCAGCAGTGATAAAGGAGGGAACACCGGGGAGCTGTTTTTT,CASSDKGGNTGELFF
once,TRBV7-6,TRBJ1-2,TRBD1,TGTGCCAGCAGCTTTCAGGGGGCCTGGGGCTACACCTTC,CASSFQGAWGYTF
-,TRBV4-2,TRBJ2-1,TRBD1,TGTGCCAGCAGCCAAGGGGCCGACAGGGGATTTCTAGTCAATGAGCAGTTCTTC,CASSQGADRGFLVNEQFF
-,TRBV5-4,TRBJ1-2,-,TGTGCCAGCAGCTTGCCCCGGGGGGGGGTAAATGGCTACACCTTC,CASSLPRGGVNGYTF
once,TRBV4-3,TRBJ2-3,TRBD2,TGCGCCAGCAGCCAAGTTGCCGGGACTAGCGGGGGAACAGATACGCAGTATTTT,CASSQVAGTSGGTDTQYF
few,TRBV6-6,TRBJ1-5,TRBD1,TGTGCCAGCATTCCGACAGGGAATAGCAATCAGCCCCAGCATTTT,CASIPTGNSNQPQHF
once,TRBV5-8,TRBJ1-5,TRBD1,TGTGCCAGCAGCCCCTCCGGGACAGGGGACTTAGGTCAGCCCCAGCATTTT,CASSPSGTGDLGQPQHF
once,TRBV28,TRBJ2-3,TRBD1,TGTGCCAGCAGTTCACCGGGACAGGGGAGAGATACGCAGTATTTT,CASSSPGQGRDTQYF
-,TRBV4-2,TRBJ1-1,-,TGTGCCAGCAGCCAAGAGGTATCGGACACTGAAGCTTTCTTT,CASSQEVSDTEAFF
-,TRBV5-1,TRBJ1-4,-,TGCGCCAGCAGCCCGAATTCCCGCCAGGTTCGAAAACTGTTTTTT,CASSPNSRQVRKLFF
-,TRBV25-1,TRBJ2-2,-,TGTGCCAGCAGTGAAAGTGGTCAGGCGAACACCGGGGAGCTGTTTTTT,CASSESGQANTGELFF
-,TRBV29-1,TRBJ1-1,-,TGCAGCGTCGTCCCGGGACGGGGCGTAGGCACTGAAGCTTTCTTT,CSVVPGRGVGTEAFF
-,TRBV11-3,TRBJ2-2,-,TGTGCCAGCAGCCCGGCCTTAACGGGAGCGAACACCGGGGAGCTGTTTTTT,CASSPALTGANTGELFF
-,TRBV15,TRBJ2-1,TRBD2,TGTGCCACCAGCACCGGGACTAGCGGGAGCAGGAACAATGAGCAGTTCTTC,CATSTGTSGSRNNEQFF
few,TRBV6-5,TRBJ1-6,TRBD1,TGTGCCAGCCTCGGGTCCGACAGGGACGGTTCACCCCTCCACTTT,CASLGSDRDGSPLHF
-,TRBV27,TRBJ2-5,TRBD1,TGTGCCAGCATTGGACAGGGCCAAGAGACCCAGTACTTC,CASIGQGQETQYF
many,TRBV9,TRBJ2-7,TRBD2,TGTGCCAGCAGCGTTCTCCCTAGCGGGACCTCCTACGAGCAGTACTTC,CASSVLPSGTSYEQYF
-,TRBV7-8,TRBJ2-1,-,TGTGCCAGCAGCTCAGGCGGCATCAATGAGCAGTTCTTC,CASSSGGINEQFF
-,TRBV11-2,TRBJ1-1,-,TGTGCCAGCAGCTTAGAACTGGGGGCGAAAGCTGAAGCTTTCTTT,CASSLELGAKAEAFF
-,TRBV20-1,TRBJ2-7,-,TGCAGTGCCAGTGGGATCTACGAGCAGTACTTC,CSASGIYEQYF
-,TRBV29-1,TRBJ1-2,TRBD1,TGCAGCGTTGCAATTTTAGGACAGGGGGCGGGAGGCTACACCTTC,CSVAILGQGAGGYTF
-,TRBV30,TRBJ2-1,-,TGTGCCTGGAGTGAGGGCGACGGTACCTACAATGAGCAGTTCTTC,CAWSEGDGTYNEQFF
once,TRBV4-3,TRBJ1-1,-,TGCGCCAGCAGCCAAGATGGGCCGATGACGGGAGCTTTCTTT,CASSQDGPMTGAFF
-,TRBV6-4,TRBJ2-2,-,TGTGCCAGCTGGCTCGTATCGCCGGGGGGCAGCACCGGGGAGCTGTTTTTT,CASWLVSPGGSTGELFF
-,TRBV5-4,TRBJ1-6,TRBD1,TGTGCCAGCAGCACCCCAGGGGGCCTCTATAATTCACCCCTCCACTTT,CASSTPGGLYNSPLHF
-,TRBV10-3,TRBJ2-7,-,TGTGCCATCCAGGGACCGAGCTCCTACGAGCAGTACTTC,CAIQGPSSYEQYF
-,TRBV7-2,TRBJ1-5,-,TGTGCCAGCAGCTTATTCAGGGGCAATCAGCCCCAGCATTTT,CASSLFRGNQPQHF
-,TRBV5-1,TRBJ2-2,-,TGCGCCAGCACCCCCCTAGGGACCACGAACACCGGGGAGCTGTTTTTT,CASTPLGTTNTGELFF
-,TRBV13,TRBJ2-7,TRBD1,TGTGCCAGCAGCTCGTCAGGGGGCGCGAAGAACGAGCAGTACTTC,CASSSSGGAKNEQYF
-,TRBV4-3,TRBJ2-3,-,TGCGCCAGCAGCCAACGGACAATGAGCACAGATACGCAGTATTTT,CASSQRTMSTDTQYF
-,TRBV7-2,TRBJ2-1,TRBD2,TGTGCCAGCAGCTTAAGTAGCGGGAGTCATGAGCAGTTCTTC,CASSLSSGSHEQFF
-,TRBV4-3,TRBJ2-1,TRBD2,TGCGCCAGCGGCCGGACTAGCGGGAGCGGGGAGCAGTTCTTC,CASGRTSGSGEQFF
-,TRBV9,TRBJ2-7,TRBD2,TGTGCCAGCAGCATCTCCGGGACTAGCGGGGGGGCCGGAGCCTACGAGCAGTACTTC,CASSISGTSGGAGAYEQYF
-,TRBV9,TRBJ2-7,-,TGTGCCAGCAGCAATGGGCCCTCTCCCATGAACGAGCAGTACTTC,CASSNGPSPMNEQYF
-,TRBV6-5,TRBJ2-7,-,TGTGCCAGCAGTCCGGACCCCCCACCCCCCTACGAGCAGTACTTC,CASSPDPPPPYEQYF
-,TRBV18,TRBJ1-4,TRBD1,TGTGCCAGCTCACCACGGGGGAACAGGGGAACTAATGAAAAACTGTTTTTT,CASSPRGNRGTNEKLFF
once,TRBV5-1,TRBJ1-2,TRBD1,TGCGCCAGCAGCCCACGACAGGGGCTCAACTATGGCTACACCTTC,CASSPRQGLNYGYTF